The count of the clone carrying this TCR beta chain is one. The CDR3 covers 11 residues. V dropped 5 bases and J dropped 3 bases, with 4 bases sitting between them. The germline gives CDR1 KGHSH, CDR2 LQKENI. This specimen comes from a study of blood T cell repertoires in COVID-19. The table came from immunoSEQ multiplex PCR; TCRdb's copy has only in-frame clones and leaves some out. The profile shows 140,000 to 150,000 clones, around 82% of them singletons. The rearrangement links TRBV18 to TRBJ2-5; D unresolved. Sequencing used peripheral blood. The TCR was taken from a woman in her 50s with acute or convalescent COVID-19. CDR3 bases: TGTGCCAGCTCATCCAAAGAGACCCAGTACTTC. Amino acids: CASSSKETQYF. The full variable domain, completed using reference TRBV18 and TRBJ2-5, is NAGVMQNPRHLVRRRGQEARLRCSPMKGHSHVYWYRQLPEEGLKFMVYLQKENIIDESGMPKERFSAEFPKEGPSILRIQQVVRGDSAAYFCASSSKETQYFGPGTRLLVL.